Shown below are 22 T cell receptor beta chains from a single sample sequenced in a study of blood T cell repertoires in COVID-19. Data came from immunoSEQ multiplex PCR; TCRdb stores just in-frame clones and leaves some out. The repertoire holds 330,000 or so clones, about 92% seen once, with 3.5% to 4% in the top ten. Sequenced material: peripheral blood. All receptors come from a woman aged 55-70 years with COVID-19, enrolled during active disease.

The chain uses TRBV7-8 and TRBJ1-2; 7 bases are shared with TRBD1. V lost 1 base and J lost 2; bases outside the gene matches: 1. The CDR3 totals 14 residues. From germline, CDR1 is SGHVS and CDR2 FQNEAQ. This CDR3 reads CASSLGRGNYGYTF. In nucleotides, the CDR3 is TGTGCCAGCAGCTTAGGCAGGGGGAACTATGGCTACACCTTC.

The gene calls are TRBV5-8 and TRBJ1-2; D possibly corresponds to TRBD1 (6 bases). The CDR3 extends over 13 amino acids. Looked up from germline, CDR1 is SGHTS and CDR2 is YDEGEE. With 3 bases removed from V and 6 bases from J, the gap between germline ends came to 12 bases. Here the CDR3 reads CASSSRQVNGYTF. The DNA of the CDR3 is TGTGCCAGCAGCTCCAGACAGGTTAATGGCTACACCTTC.

This chain links TRBV6-5 with TRBJ2-7; 8 bases align to TRBD1. From germline, CDR1 is MNHEY and CDR2 SVGAGI. V shed 2 bases and J 3 bases; nucleotides not matched to a gene: 6. This CDR3 has 15 amino acids. CDR3 region: CASSYGRGRVYEQYF. The CDR3 DNA reads as TGTGCCAGCAGTTACGGCAGGGGGCGCGTCTACGAGCAGTACTTC.

This chain uses TRBV18 with TRBJ1-1; 7 bases match TRBD1. The ends lost 4 bases at V and 4 bases at J; junction bases unmatched: 6. The germline CDR1 and CDR2 sequences are KGHSH and LQKENI. CDR3 size: 14 residues. The CDR3 is CASSRAGGTTEAFF. Here the CDR3 DNA reads TGTGCCAGCTCACGCGCAGGGGGGACCACTGAAGCTTTCTTT.

V gene TRBV7-3 combines with J gene TRBJ2-1; 8 nucleotides agree with TRBD1. Germline V gene lookup returns CDR1 SGHTA and CDR2 FQGTGA. The J segment lost 9 bases and the V segment lost 1 base, leaving 11 bases of the junction unmatched. The CDR3 has 16 residues. The CDR3 nucleotides read TGTGCCAGCAGCTTAATAGGGCAGGGGGCATCCGGTGAGCAGTTCTTC. Its protein product is CASSLIGQGASGEQFF.

Here the CDR3 reads CASSLAGLAQETQYF. The DNA of the CDR3 is TGTGCCAGCAGCTTAGCCGGACTAGCTCAAGAGACCCAGTACTTC. The chain employs TRBV7-9 and TRBJ2-5; 8 bases agree with TRBD2. The J segment lost 2 bases and the V segment lost 0 bases, leaving 2 bases of the junction unmatched. Germline V lookup: CDR1 SEHNR, CDR2 FQNEAQ (reference sequence). This CDR3 is 15 amino acids long.

V usage is TRBV7-8 and J usage is TRBJ2-7; weak D call: TRBD1 (6 bases). This CDR3 is 16 amino acids long. V lost 1 base and J lost 0, with 13 bases in between. Per germline, CDR1 SGHVS and CDR2 FQNEAQ. The chain's CDR3 is CASSLGSSGVSYEQYF. CDR3 nucleotides: TGTGCCAGCAGCTTAGGGTCGTCAGGGGTCTCCTACGAGCAGTACTTC.

The J gene is TRBJ2-7, the V gene TRBV11-2; 8 bases align to TRBD2. CDR3 length: 15 amino acids. J gave up 2 bases and V 1 base, and 4 bases lay outside the gene matches. Germline loops: CDR1 SGHAT, CDR2 FQNNGV. The CDR3 coding sequence is TGTGCCAGCAGCTTAGGCGGGGGGATCGCCTACGAGCAGTACTTC. Amino acids: CASSLGGGIAYEQYF.

The sample holds a few counts of this clone. The gene calls are TRBV4-1 and TRBJ2-7, with 7 bases aligning to TRBD1. The germline V gene encodes CDR1 MGHRA and CDR2 YSYEKL. The CDR3 has 18 residues. V was pared by 0 bases and J by 5 bases, with 16 bases of the junction left unmatched. CDR3 region: CASSQDPGAGGIGDEQYF. CDR3 coding DNA: TGCGCCAGCAGCCAAGATCCAGGCGCAGGGGGTATCGGCGACGAGCAGTACTTC.

The genes are TRBV19 and TRBJ1-5; 7 positions agree with TRBD1. Germline-derived CDR1 and CDR2 are LNHDA and SQIVND (reference sequence). This CDR3 comprises 17 residues. V lost 4 bases and J lost 1; bases outside the gene matches: 10. The CDR3 sequence is CASSTTRQGMSNQPQHF. The CDR3 nucleotides read TGTGCCAGTAGTACCACCCGACAGGGTATGAGCAATCAGCCCCAGCATTTT.

The genes are TRBV6-1 and TRBJ1-1, with 7 bases lining up with TRBD1. CDR3 length: 15 residues. Trimming took 3 bases from V and 1 from J; bases not matched to a gene: 5. Germline CDR1 reads MNHNS; CDR2 reads SASEGT. Written as DNA, the CDR3 is TGTGCCAGCAGTGAGGGACAGTTCCAGAACACTGAAGCTTTCTTT. Translation gives CASSEGQFQNTEAFF.

The V and J genes are TRBV6-1 and TRBJ1-6; no clear D gene. V was pared by 0 bases and J by 11 bases, with 8 bases between. The germline V gene encodes CDR1 MNHNS and CDR2 SASEGT. The CDR3 has 13 amino acids. The CDR3 DNA is TGTGCCAGCAGTGAAGCACCTACGACACCCCTCCACTTT. Amino acids: CASSEAPTTPLHF.

This clone was seen once. This chain's CDR3 is CASRAPQGTEAFF. In DNA, the CDR3 is TGTGCCAGCCGAGCACCGCAGGGAACTGAAGCTTTCTTT. This chain uses TRBV5-4 with TRBJ1-1; D might be TRBD1 (5 bases). Germline lookup yields CDR1 SGHNT and CDR2 YYREEE (reference sequence). CDR3 length equals 13 residues. V gave up 7 bases and J gave up 5 bases, with 15 bases separating them.

The rearrangement links TRBV5-4 to TRBJ2-6; weak D call: TRBD1 (7 bases). Germline lookup yields CDR1 SGHNT and CDR2 YYREEE (reference sequence). The CDR3 spans 16 residues. The V and J ends lost 4 bases and 1 base respectively, with 12 bases between them. The CDR3 is CASSRGTASGANVLTF. CDR3 in DNA: TGTGCCAGCAGCCGCGGGACAGCTTCTGGGGCCAACGTCCTGACTTTC. Full variable domain (outside the CDR3, taken from reference TRBV5-4 and TRBJ2-6): ETGVTQSPTHLIKTRGQQVTLRCSSQSGHNTVSWYQQALGQGPQFIFQYYREEENGRGNFPPRFSGLQFPNYSSELNVNALELDDSALYLCASSRGTASGANVLTFGAGSRLTVL.

CDR3 sequence (DNA): TGTGCCAGCAGCTTAGCCAACTACGAGCAGTACTTC. Translation: CASSLANYEQYF. This chain connects TRBV7-8 to TRBJ2-7; no definite D call. Per the germline V gene, CDR1 is SGHVS and CDR2 is FQNEAQ. CDR3 length: 12 amino acids. Trimming left V 0 bases short and J 3 bases short, with 3 bases between.

This clone was recorded once. The chain employs TRBV6-1 and TRBJ2-7, with D possibly matching TRBD2 (6 bases). Trimming cost V 2 bases and J 0 bases, with 11 bases left between them. From germline, CDR1 is MNHNS and CDR2 SASEGT. This CDR3 contains 15 residues. CDR3: CASSERGASSYEQYF. Here the CDR3 DNA reads TGTGCCAGCAGTGAACGCGGGGCCAGCTCCTACGAGCAGTACTTC.

This clone was seen a few times. The chain combines TRBV29-1 with TRBJ1-1; D call uncertain. CDR3 length equals 12 residues. V lost 5 bases and J lost 4, with 11 bases in between. Germline V CDR1 and CDR2: SQVTM, ANQGSEA. As DNA, the CDR3 is TGCAGCGTTTTAGGAGTTGGCACTGAAGCTTTCTTT. It translates to CSVLGVGTEAFF.

This clone appeared once. The chain employs TRBV25-1 and TRBJ1-1; TRBD1 aligns across 7 bases. V trimming: 6 bases; J trimming: 7 bases; junction bases outside the gene matches: 2. The CDR3 has 11 residues. The germline CDR1 and CDR2 sequences are MGHDK and SYGVNS. The CDR3: CASSRQGEAFF. Written as DNA, the CDR3 is TGTGCCAGCAGCCGACAGGGTGAAGCTTTCTTT.

The chain has TRBV10-1 and TRBJ1-3; D is possibly TRBD1 (6 bases). V gave up 3 bases and J gave up 1 base, with 10 bases separating them. The CDR3 is made up of 15 amino acids. Per the germline V gene, CDR1 is WNHNN and CDR2 is SYGVQD (reference sequence). CDR3 in amino acids: CASSDRGCSGNTIYF. The CDR3 nucleotides are TGCGCCAGCAGTGATAGGGGGTGTTCTGGAAACACCATATATTTT.

The CDR3 protein is CASTQLRGGMAFF. The DNA for the CDR3 is TGTGCCAGCACCCAACTAAGGGGGGGGATGGCTTTCTTT. The rearrangement links TRBV28 to TRBJ1-1, with D possibly matching TRBD1 (6 bases). Germline CDR1 and CDR2: MDHEN and SYDVKM. CDR3 length: 13 residues. The V end was cut by 7 bases, the J end by 11 bases, with 20 bases between.

V usage is TRBV29-1 and J usage is TRBJ1-2; 9 nucleotides align to TRBD1. The J segment lost 3 bases and the V segment lost 7 bases, leaving 12 bases of the junction unmatched. The CDR3 runs to 15 residues. CDR1 SQVTM and CDR2 ANQGSEA come from the germline V gene. The CDR3, as DNA: TGCAGCGCGGGGGGGACAGGGTCGTTGGACTATGGCTACACCTTC. It codes for CSAGGTGSLDYGYTF.

The chain carries TRBV4-2 and TRBJ1-1, with D hard to call. Germline V lookup: CDR1 LGHNA, CDR2 YNFKEQ. V was cut by 2 bases and J by 5 bases, with 15 bases left in between. The length of the CDR3 is 15 residues. For the CDR3, the DNA is TGTGCCAGCAGCCAATACCAGACGGCGAGGACTGAAGCTTTCTTT. It translates to CASSQYQTARTEAFF.